The 24 T cell receptor beta chains below come from one sample, sequenced in a study of cytomegalovirus exposure and HLA in healthy donors. Primers included in the PCR were 60 Vbeta and 13 Jbeta primers. The protocol was immunoSEQ multiplex PCR, while the TCRdb copy is restricted to in-frame clones and leaves out a portion. Of around 130,000 clones in the sample, roughly 80% were seen once. What was sequenced was PBMCs. These receptor sequences come from a woman in her forties in good health and CMV-seronegative.

The chain employs TRBV19 and TRBJ2-5, with unresolved D. The CDR3 loop spans 12 amino acids. Trimming pared 8 bases from V and 1 base from J, leaving 8 bases between. Germline V CDR1 and CDR2: LNHDA, SQIVND (reference sequence). In DNA, the CDR3 is TGTGCCAGTTCCGACTTCCAAGAGACCCAGTACTTC. The encoded protein is CASSDFQETQYF.

The gene calls are TRBV6-5 and TRBJ2-2; 9 bases are shared with TRBD1. V shed 4 bases, J shed 7 bases, and the junction held 4 bases outside the gene matches. CDR1 MNHEY and CDR2 SVGAGI come from the germline V gene. This CDR3 spans 14 amino acids. The CDR3 loop reads CASSWTGVRGELFF. For the CDR3, the DNA is TGTGCCAGCAGTTGGACAGGGGTTCGCGGGGAGCTGTTTTTT.

This chain links TRBV7-9 with TRBJ2-2; D not certain. The germline CDR1 and CDR2 sequences are SEHNR and FQNEAQ (reference sequence). The CDR3 extends over 14 amino acids. V was clipped by 2 bases and J by 0 bases, with 4 bases between them. CDR3 DNA: TGTGCCAGCAGCTTACCAACGAACACCGGGGAGCTGTTTTTT. It is translated as CASSLPTNTGELFF.

The CDR3 region is CATSVDRMPNYEQYF. Here the CDR3 DNA reads TGTGCCACCAGCGTCGATCGTATGCCTAACTACGAGCAGTACTTC. The J gene is TRBJ2-7, the V gene TRBV15, with D unclear. This CDR3 is built from 15 residues. V was cut by 5 bases and J by 3 bases, with 17 bases left in between. Germline values: CDR1 LNHNV, CDR2 YYDKDF (reference sequence).

This chain links TRBV6-5 with TRBJ2-7; possibly TRBD1 for D (5 bases). V lost 8 bases, J lost 6 bases, and 11 bases lay in between. CDR3 size: 11 residues. Germline values: CDR1 MNHEY, CDR2 SVGAGI. CDR3 nucleotide sequence: TGTGCCAGCGGGGCCAGGGTCGAGCAGTACTTC. The encoded protein is CASGARVEQYF.

This clone appeared a single time. The chain is built from TRBV27 and TRBJ2-7, with TRBD1 matching 11 bases. Germline V lookup: CDR1 MNHEY, CDR2 SMNVEV (reference sequence). This CDR3 is 14 amino acids long. The junction had 7 bases not matched to a gene; V was cut back by 8 bases and J by 4 bases. The CDR3 DNA is TGTGCCAGCCGCTTGGGACAGGGGGTGTACGAGCAGTACTTC. Residues: CASRLGQGVYEQYF.

The table lists this clone with a few counts. The chain links TRBV4-3 to TRBJ2-1; a weak D match, TRBD1 (7 bases). The CDR3 extends over 16 amino acids. Trimming pared 1 base from V and 2 bases from J, leaving 12 bases between. The V gene's germline CDR1 is LGHNA and CDR2 YSLEER. CDR3 region: CASSQGSRGAYNEQFF. CDR3 in DNA: TGCGCCAGCAGCCAAGGGTCCAGGGGGGCCTACAATGAGCAGTTCTTC.

This chain joins TRBV27 and TRBJ2-5, with D maybe TRBD2 (5 bases). The germline CDR1 and CDR2 sequences are MNHEY and SMNVEV (reference sequence). The germline V and J ends were trimmed by 2 bases and 7 bases, with 11 bases remaining between them. This CDR3 is 13 amino acids long. The CDR3: CASSLGHAGTQYF. The CDR3 DNA is TGTGCCAGCAGTTTAGGGCACGCGGGGACCCAGTACTTC.

This clone appeared once. Written as DNA, the CDR3 is TGTGCCAGTAGTATAGGTCCGGGACAGGCGACTGAAGCTTTCTTT. Protein: CASSIGPGQATEAFF. The rearrangement uses TRBV19 and TRBJ1-1, with 8 positions matching TRBD1. V dropped 1 base and J dropped 5; count of bases not matched to a gene: 6. This CDR3 contains 15 residues. The germline gives CDR1 LNHDA, CDR2 SQIVND (reference sequence).

V is TRBV29-1 and J is TRBJ2-1, with D tentatively TRBD1 (6 bases). The CDR3 consists of 10 residues. Trimming pared 7 bases from V and 8 bases from J, leaving 9 bases between. Germline CDR1 reads SQVTM; CDR2 reads ANQGSEA. Here the CDR3 DNA reads TGCAGCGGGGGGCGGGATGAGCAGTTCTTC. Translation gives CSGGRDEQFF.

In this sample, this clone turned up a few times. The chain uses TRBV9 and TRBJ1-3, with 7 bases fitting TRBD1. This CDR3 is built from 15 residues. The germline CDR1 and CDR2 sequences are SGDLS and YYNGEE. The ends lost 3 bases at V and 4 bases at J; junction bases unmatched: 7. The CDR3: CASSEGTEVGNTIYF. DNA of the CDR3: TGTGCCAGCAGCGAAGGGACAGAGGTGGGAAACACCATATATTTT.

The chain recombines TRBV10-3 with TRBJ2-7; 9 positions match TRBD2. The junction had 4 bases not matched to a gene; V was cut back by 7 bases and J by 0 bases. Germline CDR1 reads ENHRY; CDR2 reads SYGVKD. The CDR3 consists of 14 residues. This CDR3 is CAITKTSGSYEQYF. CDR3 coding DNA: TGTGCCATCACAAAGACTAGCGGCTCCTACGAGCAGTACTTC.

The V call is TRBV4-3, the J call TRBJ2-1; TRBD2 aligns across 13 bases. The V and J ends lost 4 bases and 3 bases, in that order; junction bases with no gene match: 3. Germline lookup yields CDR1 LGHNA and CDR2 YSLEER. This CDR3 is built from 16 residues. The CDR3 DNA reads as TGCGCCAGCAGCCGGACTAGCGGGAGCGTCTACAATGAGCAGTTCTTC. Its protein product is CASSRTSGSVYNEQFF.

The chain joins TRBV13 to TRBJ2-3; 11 nucleotides line up with TRBD2. V gave up 6 bases and J gave up 3 bases; unmatched junction bases: 8. The CDR3 consists of 16 residues. Germline V gene sequence: CDR1 PRHDT, CDR2 FYEKMQ (reference sequence). The CDR3 nucleotides are TGTGCCAGCAGTCCTCCCTTAGCGGGGGGGACAGATACGCAGTATTTT. This codes for CASSPPLAGGTDTQYF.

This chain uses TRBV2 with TRBJ2-5, with D unclear. V was trimmed by 6 bases and J by 4 bases, leaving 12 bases between them. The CDR3 spans 13 residues. The V gene's germline CDR1 is SNHLY and CDR2 FYNNEI. CDR3 sequence reads: CASRNPPGETQYF. In nucleotides, the CDR3 is TGTGCCAGCAGAAATCCCCCCGGAGAGACCCAGTACTTC.

V is TRBV10-3 and J is TRBJ1-1; tentative D call: TRBD1 (6 bases). Germline CDR1 is ENHRY and CDR2 is SYGVKD. The CDR3 runs to 15 residues. The ends were cut back, 3 bases at V and 2 bases at J, with 13 bases in the middle. CDR3 coding DNA: TGTGCCATCAGTGAAAGAACAGGGACAAACACTGAAGCTTTCTTT. Protein product: CAISERTGTNTEAFF.

The chain recombines TRBV4-3 with TRBJ2-2; a weak D match, TRBD2 (5 bases). The CDR3 consists of 14 residues. The V end lost 0 bases, the J end lost 7 bases, and 9 bases lay between the germline ends. The germline gives CDR1 LGHNA, CDR2 YSLEER. The CDR3 sequence is CASSQDIGVGELFF. CDR3 bases: TGCGCCAGCAGCCAAGATATCGGGGTCGGGGAGCTGTTTTTT.

The V and J genes are TRBV7-9 and TRBJ2-5; D not certain. Germline V gene sequence: CDR1 SEHNR, CDR2 FQNEAQ (reference sequence). V was cut by 0 bases and J by 2 bases, with 4 bases left in between. The CDR3 runs 13 residues. Written as DNA, the CDR3 is TGTGCCAGCAGCTTAGCTCCACAAGAGACCCAGTACTTC. The encoded protein is CASSLAPQETQYF.

J is TRBJ2-2 and V is TRBV7-2; possible D gene TRBD2, 5 bases. Trimming removed 6 bases at V and 6 bases at J, with 14 bases between. The CDR3 is 14 amino acids. Germline CDR1 is SGHTA and CDR2 is FQGNSA. The CDR3 coding sequence is TGTGCCAGCAGTCAAGAGCGGCCTCCCGGGGAGCTGTTTTTT. Translated, it gives CASSQERPPGELFF.

The chain links TRBV4-3 to TRBJ2-6; maybe TRBD2 (5 bases). CDR1 and CDR2 from the germline V gene are LGHNA and YSLEER. Trimming took off 0 bases at V and 1 base at J, with 13 bases between the two ends. The CDR3 runs 18 residues. Here the CDR3 DNA reads TGCGCCAGCAGCCAAGACCCAGGAGCGGCGTCTGGGGCCAACGTCCTGACTTTC. Protein: CASSQDPGAASGANVLTF.

In DNA form, the CDR3 reads TGTGCCAGCCTGTCGGACAGGGCCGGGGAGCTGTTTTTT. This codes for CASLSDRAGELFF. V is TRBV2 and J is TRBJ2-2; 8 bases are shared with TRBD1. J gave up 6 bases and V 8 bases, and 5 bases lay outside the gene matches. Germline V gene lookup returns CDR1 SNHLY and CDR2 FYNNEI. CDR3 length: 13 residues.

The chain uses TRBV7-9 and TRBJ2-7; 7 bases fit TRBD2. V lost 1 base and J lost 3; bases outside the gene matches: 6. The length of the CDR3 is 15 residues. Germline assignment: CDR1 SEHNR and CDR2 FQNEAQ (reference sequence). The CDR3 loop is CASSLGGGSHYEQYF. CDR3 in DNA: TGTGCCAGCAGCTTAGGCGGGGGTTCTCACTACGAGCAGTACTTC.

The chain links TRBV4-1 to TRBJ2-1, with D perhaps matching TRBD2 (6 bases). This CDR3 is 17 amino acids long. Between the trimmed V and J ends, which lost 1 base and 6 bases, there was a span of 19 bases. CDR1 and CDR2 from the germline V gene are MGHRA and YSYEKL. The CDR3 is CASSQVLAGIGPNEQFF. CDR3 bases: TGCGCCAGCAGCCAAGTACTGGCGGGGATCGGCCCCAATGAGCAGTTCTTC.

The V call is TRBV6-5, the J call TRBJ2-7, with 8 bases that match TRBD1. The CDR3 is 15 residues long. With V trimmed by 4 bases and J by 1 base, 6 bases remained unmatched. Per germline, CDR1 MNHEY and CDR2 SVGAGI. CDR3 loop: CASSWGTGQSYEQYF. The CDR3 bases are TGTGCCAGCAGTTGGGGGACAGGACAATCCTACGAGCAGTACTTC.